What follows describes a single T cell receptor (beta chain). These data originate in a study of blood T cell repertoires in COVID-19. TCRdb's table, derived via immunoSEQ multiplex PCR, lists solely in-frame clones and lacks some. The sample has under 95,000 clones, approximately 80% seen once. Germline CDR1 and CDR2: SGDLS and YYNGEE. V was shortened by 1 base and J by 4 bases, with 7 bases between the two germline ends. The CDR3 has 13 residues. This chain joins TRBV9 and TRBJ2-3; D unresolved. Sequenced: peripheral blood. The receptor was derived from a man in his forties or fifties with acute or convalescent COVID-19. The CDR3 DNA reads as TGTGCCAGCAGCGTAAGCACCGCAGATACGCAGTATTTT. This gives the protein CASSVSTADTQYF.